This T cell receptor beta chain appears in the sequencing data of a study of blood T cell repertoires in COVID-19. J was trimmed by 4 bases and V by 4 bases; bases with no gene match: 11. This CDR3 is 16 amino acids long. Germline loops: CDR1 SGHRS, CDR2 YFSETQ. Per the study methods: Scientists estimated how many nucleated cells there were by amplifying reference gene primers. Assay used: immunoSEQ multiplex PCR; TCRdb lists only in-frame clones, some missing. V and J calls plus clone size are reproduced from that table; the DNA served to infer D and trimming. The table includes under 150,000 clones, 80% to 90% detected once.

The chain employs TRBV5-1 and TRBJ2-1; 7 nucleotides align to TRBD1. The clonotype comes from a woman aged 55-70 years with COVID-19, enrolled during active disease. The source material was peripheral blood. CDR3 sequence: CASSAPTGTDYNEQFF. In DNA, the CDR3 is TGCGCCAGCAGCGCCCCGACCGGGACAGATTACAATGAGCAGTTCTTC. The variable domain in full, completed from reference TRBV5-1 and TRBJ2-1, reads KAGVTQTPRYLIKTRGQQVTLSCSPISGHRSVSWYQQTPGQGLQFLFEYFSETQRNKGNFPGRFSGRQFSNSRSEMNVSTLELGDSALYLCASSAPTGTDYNEQFFGPGTRLTVL.